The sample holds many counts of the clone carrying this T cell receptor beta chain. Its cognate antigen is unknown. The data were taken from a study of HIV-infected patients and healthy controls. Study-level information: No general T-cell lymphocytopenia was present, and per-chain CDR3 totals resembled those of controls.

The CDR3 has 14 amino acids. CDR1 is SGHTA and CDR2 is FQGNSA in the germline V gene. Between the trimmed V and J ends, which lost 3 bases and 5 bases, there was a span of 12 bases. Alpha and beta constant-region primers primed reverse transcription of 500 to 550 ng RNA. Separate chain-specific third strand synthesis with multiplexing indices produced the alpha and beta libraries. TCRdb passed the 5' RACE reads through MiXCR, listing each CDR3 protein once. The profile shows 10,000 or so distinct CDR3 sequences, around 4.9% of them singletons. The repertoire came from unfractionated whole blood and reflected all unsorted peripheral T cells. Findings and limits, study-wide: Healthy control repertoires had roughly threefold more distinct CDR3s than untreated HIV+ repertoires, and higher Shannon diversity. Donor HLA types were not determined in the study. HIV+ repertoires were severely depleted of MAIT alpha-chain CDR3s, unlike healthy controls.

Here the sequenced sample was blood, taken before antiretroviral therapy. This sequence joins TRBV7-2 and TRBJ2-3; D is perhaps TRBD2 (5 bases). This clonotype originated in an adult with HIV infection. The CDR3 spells CASSLRALGDTQYF. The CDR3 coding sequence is TGTGCCAGCAGCTTGCGGGCTTTAGGAGATACGCAGTATTTT.